This TCR beta chain is from a study of radiation and T cells in renal cell carcinoma (dated by TCRdb to the early 2020s). Turning to the overall study: The samples were obtained from a clinical trial, where primary renal cell carcinomas were treated with 15 Gy stereotactic body radiation therapy and then removed by nephrectomy 4 weeks afterward. Across all 50 or so samples, more than 4,000,000 unique CDR3 nucleotide sequences, encoding 2.5 million to 3 million unique CDR3 amino acid sequences, were identified. TCR beta sequencing covered fewer than 60 samples in total, comprising approximately 26 tumors and roughly 27 peripheral blood samples. Study-wide findings and limitations: Top tumor clonotypes rose in blood from baseline to 2 weeks post-radiation, then contracted by 4 weeks, suggesting transient expansion of tumor-resident clones. Changes in the blood repertoire were not tracked past 4 weeks after treatment. No pretreatment tumor biopsies were available, so the baseline intratumoral presence of clonotypes could not be determined. The single-armed trial design could not address effects of radiation dose or scheduling on the TCR repertoire.

Turning to this clone: Its binding antigen is unknown. No base quality information exists; no much larger clone differs at one position.

The germline V gene supplies CDR1 SGHRS and CDR2 YFSETQ. Relative to germline, V is 4 bases shorter and J is 10 bases shorter, with 15 bases between their ends. The CDR3 runs 13 amino acids, cysteine and phenylalanine included. Only CDR3 DNA remains: 39 bases, in frame from the first base. TCR beta libraries were generated from genomic DNA with the immunoSEQ kit, following the manufacturer's recommendations. To prepare the libraries, a first multiplex PCR with proprietary primers was run, followed by a second PCR that added unique barcodes, and a bead cleanup was done after each round. A kit-provided positive control reaction and a negative control reaction were included in every sample batch. The final libraries were assessed on an Agilent 4200 TapeStation D1000 ScreenTape, pooled by volume, and quantified by qPCR. An Illumina NextSeq500 fitted with a MidOutput 150-cycle cartridge performed the sequencing, running 156 Read1 cycles and 15 Index1 cycles with the kit's custom primers. The pooled library was loaded at about 1 pM with around 20% PhiX control spiked in. The original pipeline was this. Vendor-processed data were analyzed in R, and a clonotype was defined as all T cells sharing the same CDR3 nucleotide sequence. In the clone abundance analyses, frequencies in each sample were normalized to that sample's 10,000 most abundant clones. Before analysis, public T cell clones were removed, and these numbered fewer than five per sample on average. An abundance difference of at least 32-fold between compartments was the criterion for calling clonotypes tumor-enriched or baseline blood-enriched. A beta-binomial differential abundance model was used to identify clonotypes that were expanded or contracted between blood time points. Tumor-blood repertoire similarity was measured with the Baroni-Urbani and Buser coefficient, and groups were compared using two-tailed Wilcoxon tests in R. TCRdb took over this immuneACCESS table, retaining in-frame rearrangements with V and J assigned. Such tables are incomplete; in checked studies, under half of the missing clones stem from an unresolved V gene, and the remainder is unexplained. That table furnishes V, J and clone size, whereas the DNA furnished D and trimming. The sample table holds some 120,000 clones, of which roughly four fifths were seen once. 3% of the sample is in the top ten clones.

In the paper's terms, the time point label means: baseline pretreatment blood. Read against the paper, the sample's treatment or condition label means: 15 Gy SBRT to primary tumor, nephrectomy 4 weeks later. To follow tumor-enriched clonotypes, serial peripheral blood was collected from radiation-treated patients at baseline and at 2 weeks and 4 weeks after SBRT. Renal cell carcinoma with clear cell pathology was present in all patients. The QIAamp DNA Blood Mini Kit (Qiagen) was used to prepare genomic DNA for TCR sequencing. The analyses included only samples that passed all quality control checks.

The V gene is TRBV5-1 and the J gene is TRBJ2-1; the D segment cannot be called with confidence. This clonotype was obtained from a woman aged 60-70 years with renal cell carcinoma. This material consisted of blood, taken from a patient whose treatment included radiotherapy and nephrectomy. The CDR3 protein sequence reads: CASSPGSGREQFF. The DNA sequence reads TGCGCCAGCAGCCCGGGCTCCGGACGCGAGCAGTTCTTC. Full variable domain (CDR3 extended with the reference TRBV5-1 and TRBJ2-1 proteins): KAGVTQTPRYLIKTRGQQVTLSCSPISGHRSVSWYQQTPGQGLQFLFEYFSETQRNKGNFPGRFSGRQFSNSRSEMNVSTLELGDSALYLCASSPGSGREQFFGPGTRLTVL.